The 28 T cell receptor beta chains below all came from one sample that was sequenced in a study of shared clonotypes between healthy human individuals. Method: immunoSEQ multiplex PCR; TCRdb's copy keeps in-frame clones and lacks some. The sample contains a few million clones, roughly 92% of which appear only once. Specimen: naive CD4+ T cells from PBMCs. Stated subset: CD45RA+ positively selected. The origin of the receptors is a man aged 18 to 30 in good health. Some clones in this sample may be carry-over from other donors' samples.

The rearrangement uses TRBV7-9 and TRBJ2-1; possible D gene TRBD2, 6 bases. The V and J ends lost 5 bases and 7 bases respectively, with 18 bases between them. This CDR3 is 15 amino acids long. Germline values: CDR1 SEHNR, CDR2 FQNEAQ (reference sequence). CDR3 in DNA: TGTGCCAGCAGCCGGCCCACTAGCCCTCGTAATGAGCAGTTCTTC. Protein: CASSRPTSPRNEQFF.

The rearrangement uses TRBV19 and TRBJ2-7, with D uncertain. V was trimmed by 1 base and J by 9 bases, leaving 16 bases between them. Germline loops: CDR1 LNHDA, CDR2 SQIVND (reference sequence). This CDR3 comprises 14 residues. CDR3 in DNA: TGTGCCAGTAGTATAGCGGCAGGCGGCATTCGGCAGTACTTC. Translation: CASSIAAGGIRQYF.

V usage is TRBV11-2 and J usage is TRBJ2-1; D is uncertain. Per the germline V gene, CDR1 is SGHAT and CDR2 is FQNNGV. V lost 4 bases, J lost 0 bases, and 4 bases lay in between. There are 13 residues in the CDR3. The CDR3 DNA reads TGTGCCAGCAGCTCCCCCTCCTACAATGAGCAGTTCTTC. It is translated as CASSSPSYNEQFF.

The chain has TRBV10-3 and TRBJ2-7; 8 positions agree with TRBD2. From germline, CDR1 is ENHRY and CDR2 SYGVKD. V lost 10 bases to trimming and J lost 2 bases; unmatched junction nucleotides: 16. The CDR3 is 16 residues long. The CDR3 DNA follows: TGTGCCACCCCTGGGTCCAGCGGGAGACCCCCCTACGAGCAGTACTTC. It translates to CATPGSSGRPPYEQYF.

The DNA of the CDR3 is TGTGCCTGGAGTGTAAGGCCCTCAGGCAACCCCAGACTAGGAAACACCATATATTTT. Its protein product is CAWSVRPSGNPRLGNTIYF. The chain couples TRBV30 to TRBJ1-3; D not resolved. V lost 0 bases and J 4 bases, leaving 25 bases between the germline ends. Germline V CDR1 and CDR2: GTSNPN, SVGIG (reference sequence). The CDR3 totals 19 residues.

V is TRBV28 and J is TRBJ1-5; no clear D. Germline V CDR1 and CDR2: MDHEN, SYDVKM. V dropped 3 bases and J dropped 6 bases, with 18 bases sitting between them. The CDR3 loop spans 16 amino acids. For the CDR3, the DNA is TGTGCCAGCAGTTTGTGGACGTCAGGAGGTCTTCAGCCCCAGCATTTT. Encoded protein: CASSLWTSGGLQPQHF.

The V gene is TRBV29-1, the J gene TRBJ2-1; D unclear. The germline V gene encodes CDR1 SQVTM and CDR2 ANQGSEA. With 0 bases removed from V and 1 base from J, the gap between germline ends came to 10 bases. There are 15 residues in the CDR3. The CDR3 region has the DNA TGCAGCGTTGAAGATTGGGCGAGATCCTACAATGAGCAGTTCTTC. It codes for CSVEDWARSYNEQFF.

The chain is built from TRBV6-5 and TRBJ1-1; D is ambiguous. Trimming pared 2 bases from V and 5 bases from J, leaving 9 bases between. There are 13 residues in the CDR3. Germline loops: CDR1 MNHEY, CDR2 SVGAGI. CDR3 amino acids: CASSYDMRTEAFF. The CDR3 coding sequence is TGTGCCAGCAGTTACGACATGCGGACTGAAGCTTTCTTT.

With regard to this clone: The identical CDR3 is also encoded by other nucleotide sequences in the sample. The chain has TRBV7-9 and TRBJ2-1, with D maybe TRBD2 (6 bases). The CDR3 has 15 residues. Trimming removed 1 base at V and 1 base at J, with 8 bases between. CDR1 SEHNR and CDR2 FQNEAQ come from the germline V gene (reference sequence). The CDR3 DNA reads as TGTGCCAGCAGCTTAGGGCGGGGTTCCTACAATGAGCAGTTCTTC. Its translation is CASSLGRGSYNEQFF.

This clone was detected once. The chain carries TRBV5-1 and TRBJ1-5, with D unresolved. V was cut by 3 bases and J by 7 bases, with 14 bases left in between. The CDR3 covers 14 residues. Germline CDR1 and CDR2: SGHRS and YFSETQ. The CDR3 nucleotides are TGCGCCAGCAGCTCGGGCCCTCCGGGGCAGCCCCAGCATTTT. Its translation: CASSSGPPGQPQHF.

The V and J genes are TRBV9 and TRBJ1-1; the D gene is possibly TRBD1 (6 bases). The germline CDR1 and CDR2 sequences are SGDLS and YYNGEE. The CDR3 extends over 15 amino acids. Trimming left V 0 bases short and J 3 bases short, with 12 bases between. CDR3 nucleotide sequence: TGTGCCAGCAGCGTAGGTGTCGGGGGGCACACTGAAGCTTTCTTT. The encoded protein is CASSVGVGGHTEAFF.

Comment on this clone: The same CDR3 can be traced to other DNA sequences in this sample. This chain uses TRBV4-3 with TRBJ2-5; the D is unclear. This CDR3 is built from 13 residues. Germline V gives CDR1 LGHNA, CDR2 YSLEER. Trimming left V 0 bases short and J 4 bases short, with 6 bases between. CDR3: CASSQEGGETQYF. Written as DNA, the CDR3 is TGCGCCAGCAGCCAAGAAGGCGGAGAGACCCAGTACTTC.

This clone was seen just once. The chain is built from TRBV5-5 and TRBJ2-2; D call uncertain. Germline V gives CDR1 SGHKS, CDR2 YYEKEE (reference sequence). This CDR3 is built from 15 residues. V lost 3 bases and J lost 1, with 10 bases in between. Here the CDR3 reads CASSWDVKNTGELFF. The DNA of the CDR3 is TGTGCCAGCAGCTGGGATGTGAAGAACACCGGGGAGCTGTTTTTT.

The rearrangement links TRBV7-7 to TRBJ2-5, with 10 bases fitting TRBD2. Germline V lookup: CDR1 SSHAT, CDR2 FNYEAQ (reference sequence). The V and J ends lost 1 base and 5 bases, in that order; junction bases with no gene match: 4. The CDR3 runs to 15 residues. CDR3 residues: CASSLGTSGVETQYF. Written as DNA, the CDR3 is TGTGCCAGCAGCTTAGGGACTAGCGGAGTGGAGACCCAGTACTTC.

This chain links TRBV19 with TRBJ2-3, with D unclear. Looked up from germline, CDR1 is LNHDA and CDR2 is SQIVND (reference sequence). The V gene lost 5 bases and the J gene lost 1 base, with 4 bases spanning the gap. The CDR3 totals 12 residues. The CDR3 sequence: CASSLGTDTQYF. CDR3 DNA sequence: TGTGCCAGTAGTCTAGGCACAGATACGCAGTATTTT.

This rearrangement joins TRBV6-5 to TRBJ1-1; 7 nucleotides match TRBD1. CDR3 length: 11 residues. Trimming cost V 7 bases and J 7 bases; bases outside gene matches: 3. CDR1 and CDR2 from the germline V gene are MNHEY and SVGAGI. This CDR3 is CASTPGGEAFF. CDR3 DNA: TGTGCCAGCACACCAGGGGGTGAAGCTTTCTTT.

This rearrangement joins TRBV5-1 to TRBJ1-4; D gene unclear. V was shortened by 0 bases and J by 8 bases, with 11 bases between the two germline ends. The CDR3 has 14 residues. In germline, CDR1 is SGHRS, CDR2 YFSETQ. The chain's CDR3 is CASSLEGFGEKLFF. The CDR3 DNA reads as TGCGCCAGCAGCTTGGAGGGTTTTGGCGAAAAACTGTTTTTT.

Only one count was recorded for this clone. This chain links TRBV27 with TRBJ2-1, with TRBD1 matching over 11 bases. The germline gives CDR1 MNHEY, CDR2 SMNVEV (reference sequence). CDR3 size: 16 residues. J was trimmed by 4 bases and V by 6 bases; bases with no gene match: 8. The CDR3 bases are TGTGCCAGCAGCTACGCCGGACAGGGGGCTTACAATGAGCAGTTCTTC. It codes for CASSYAGQGAYNEQFF.

J is TRBJ2-1 and V is TRBV19; 9 bases are a match to TRBD2. This CDR3 has 16 amino acids. Germline trimming cut 5 bases from V and 6 bases from J; bases unmatched to any gene: 11. CDR1 is LNHDA, CDR2 SQIVND, per germline (reference sequence). Here the CDR3 reads CASSSATSGLLNEQFF. The CDR3 DNA sequence: TGTGCCAGTAGTTCGGCGACTAGCGGATTACTCAATGAGCAGTTCTTC.

This chain links TRBV7-8 with TRBJ2-3, with D unresolved. CDR1 is SGHVS, CDR2 FQNEAQ, per germline. The CDR3 loop spans 13 amino acids. V lost 1 base and J 4 bases, leaving 6 bases between the germline ends. This chain's CDR3 is CASSLGWADTQYF. CDR3 nucleotides: TGTGCCAGCAGCTTAGGCTGGGCAGATACGCAGTATTTT.

The rearrangement links TRBV7-3 to TRBJ2-2; D remains ambiguous. Germline assignment: CDR1 SGHTA and CDR2 FQGTGA. There are 15 residues in the CDR3. Trimming cost V 3 bases and J 0 bases, with 8 bases left between them. In DNA, the CDR3 is TGTGCCAGCAGCTTGGGTATTGCGAACACCGGGGAGCTGTTTTTT. Amino acid sequence: CASSLGIANTGELFF.

This chain joins TRBV7-8 and TRBJ2-6, with a possible D match to TRBD1 (6 bases). This CDR3 spans 19 amino acids. Trimming cost V 0 bases and J 0 bases, with 15 bases left between them. Per germline, CDR1 SGHVS and CDR2 FQNEAQ. The CDR3 DNA follows: TGTGCCAGCAGCTTAGCGGAACAGGGAATCAGCTCTGGGGCCAACGTCCTGACTTTC. Amino acids: CASSLAEQGISSGANVLTF.

This chain connects TRBV28 to TRBJ2-7, with a possible D match to TRBD2 (5 bases). V lost 3 bases and J 0 bases, leaving 15 bases between the germline ends. Germline V lookup: CDR1 MDHEN, CDR2 SYDVKM. The CDR3 is 16 amino acids. This chain's CDR3 is CASSFSPDFSSYEQYF. CDR3 sequence (DNA): TGTGCCAGCAGTTTTTCCCCGGACTTCAGCTCCTACGAGCAGTACTTC.

This clone was counted a single time. V gene TRBV7-9 combines with J gene TRBJ2-3; 7 bases are shared with TRBD2. CDR3 length: 13 amino acids. With 6 bases clipped from V and 2 bases from J, the junction kept 2 bases outside the gene matches. Germline V gene lookup returns CDR1 SEHNR and CDR2 FQNEAQ (reference sequence). The CDR3 loop is CASSGTTTDTQYF. As DNA, the CDR3 is TGTGCCAGCAGTGGGACTACCACAGATACGCAGTATTTT.

This CDR3 reads CASSSLGRTRESYEQYF. The CDR3 DNA reads TGTGCCAGCAGCTCCCTGGGCAGGACAAGGGAGTCCTACGAGCAGTACTTC. The V gene is TRBV7-3, the J gene TRBJ2-7; the D gene could be TRBD1 or TRBD2 (5 bases each). CDR3 length equals 17 residues. Looked up from germline, CDR1 is SGHTA and CDR2 is FQGTGA. V lost 4 bases to trimming and J lost 1 base, with 20 bases between them.

In this sample, this clone turned up a few times. The chain links TRBV30 to TRBJ2-5; 9 bases match TRBD2. The CDR3 is 14 residues long. The V gene's germline CDR1 is GTSNPN and CDR2 SVGIG (reference sequence). J lost 5 bases, V lost 0 bases, and 4 bases had no gene match. CDR3 bases: TGTGCCTGGAGTGTGCTAGCGGGATCGGAGACCCAGTACTTC. It specifies CAWSVLAGSETQYF.

V and J are TRBV4-1 and TRBJ2-3, with 8 bases lining up with TRBD2. V lost 4 bases to trimming and J lost 0 bases; unmatched junction nucleotides: 6. Germline V CDR1 and CDR2: MGHRA, YSYEKL. The CDR3 has 16 amino acids. The CDR3 reads CASSRQLAASTDTQYF. CDR3 DNA: TGCGCCAGCAGCCGCCAACTAGCGGCTAGCACAGATACGCAGTATTTT.

This rearrangement joins TRBV6-1 to TRBJ1-4, with D uncertain. Germline loops: CDR1 MNHNS, CDR2 SASEGT. V lost 2 bases, J lost 8 bases, and 6 bases lay in between. This CDR3 region has 12 residues. The chain's CDR3 is CASSEFGEKLFF. In DNA form, the CDR3 reads TGTGCCAGCAGTGAATTTGGGGAAAAACTGTTTTTT.